Listed here is a single T cell receptor beta chain. Its antigen is unknown. The sample originates from a study of blood T cells in healthy people across ages. Study outcomes and limitations: While age rose, TCR beta diversity per million T cells dropped in a roughly linear way. Without sorted subsets, naive and antigen-experienced compartments could not be conclusively compared.

With a J-beta primer mix and a sample-barcoded 5' primer, a second PCR ran about 7 to 11 cycles. TCRdb re-called the 5' RACE reads with MiXCR, one entry per CDR3 protein. This table has hundreds of thousands of distinct CDR3 sequences, around 45% appearing once. The germline gives CDR1 MDHEN, CDR2 SYDVKM. V gave up 2 bases and J gave up 0 bases, with 12 bases separating them. The length of the CDR3 is 16 residues. Material for sequencing was blood. The chain couples TRBV28 to TRBJ2-3, with D uncertain. The clonotype comes from an older woman in good health. The CDR3 sequence: CASSLGSAVSTDTQYF. For the CDR3, the DNA is TGTGCCAGCAGTTTAGGGTCGGCGGTTAGCACAGATACGCAGTATTTT.